Each of the 9 T cell receptor beta chains below was sequenced from the same sample in a study of T cells in Graves' hyperthyroidism and ophthalmopathy. What was amplified from RNA transcripts were TCR beta CDR3 regions. HTBI primers were used for first-round RT-PCR of the TCR CDR3. One entry per CDR3 protein results from TCRdb running MiXCR on the multiplex PCR reads. The sample has hundreds of thousands of distinct CDR3 sequences; around 15% are singletons. The sample consisted of blood. The receptor set was obtained from a woman aged 40 to 50 with Graves' ophthalmopathy.

This clonotype was counted at least ten times. This chain links TRBV28 with TRBJ1-2; TRBD1 matches 8 bases. The V gene end was trimmed by 2 bases and the J gene end by 2 bases; junction bases not matched to a gene: 4. The V gene's germline CDR1 is MDHEN and CDR2 SYDVKM. The CDR3 loop spans 15 amino acids. The CDR3 DNA is TGTGCCAGCAGTTTAGGACAGGGCAGAAACTATGGCTACACCTTC. This sequence encodes CASSLGQGRNYGYTF.

This clonotype was recorded a few times. The chain recombines TRBV27 with TRBJ1-5, with unresolved D. The CDR3 length is 15 residues. The V and J ends lost 5 bases and 1 base respectively, with 12 bases between them. From germline, CDR1 is MNHEY and CDR2 SMNVEV (reference sequence). CDR3 DNA: TGTGCCAGCAGTCGCAAGAGGGAGAGCAATCAGCCCCAGCATTTT. It translates to CASSRKRESNQPQHF.

This clonotype was detected many times. The chain carries TRBV20-1 and TRBJ2-4; 9 bases map to TRBD2. The CDR3 sequence is 15 residues long. Germline V gene sequence: CDR1 DFQATT, CDR2 SNEGSKA (reference sequence). Unmatched junction bases numbered 15, after V lost 6 bases and J lost 9 bases. The DNA of the CDR3 is TGCAGTGCATACACCGGGACTAGCTTCGGGGGCATTCAGTACTTC. It translates to CSAYTGTSFGGIQYF.

At least ten counts were recorded for this clonotype. The chain links TRBV29-1 to TRBJ2-7, with D possibly being TRBD1 (5 bases). The CDR3 covers 12 residues. Germline lookup yields CDR1 SQVTM and CDR2 ANQGSEA. Trimming removed 3 bases from V and 3 bases from J, with 9 bases in between. The CDR3 DNA reads TGCAGCGTTGAGACAGAGTTCTACGAGCAGTACTTC. Translation gives CSVETEFYEQYF.

This clonotype was counted ten times or more. The chain recombines TRBV6-5 with TRBJ1-6; possible D gene TRBD1, 6 bases. The CDR3 length is 14 residues. Deletions cut 7 bases from V and 9 bases from J, with 16 bases between. Germline V CDR1 and CDR2: MNHEY, SVGAGI. The CDR3 is CASTPGEGISPLHF. The CDR3 region has the DNA TGTGCCAGCACACCAGGGGAAGGAATTTCACCCCTCCACTTT.

This clonotype was detected ten times or more. The chain couples TRBV19 to TRBJ1-2, with 8 nucleotides matching TRBD1. The CDR3 sequence is 12 residues long. V was pared by 5 bases and J by 10 bases, with 6 bases of the junction left unmatched. CDR1 and CDR2 (germline): LNHDA, SQIVND (reference sequence). CDR3: CASSLPGQDYTF. CDR3 DNA sequence: TGTGCCAGTAGTCTCCCGGGACAGGACTACACCTTC.

Note on this clonotype: Given a much more abundant clone one base away, this may be a read error. The V and J genes are TRBV5-1 and TRBJ2-7; 7 positions match TRBD1. This CDR3 contains 15 residues. With V trimmed by 0 bases and J by 2 bases, 5 bases remained unmatched. Germline CDR1 is SGHRS and CDR2 is YFSETQ. The CDR3 sequence is CASSLVGQDPYEQYF. The CDR3 nucleotides read TGCGCCAGCAGCTTGGTTGGACAGGATCCCTACGAGCAGTACTTC.

This clonotype was recorded at least ten times. The chain uses TRBV11-2 and TRBJ2-5; D unresolved. The CDR3 totals 15 residues. Trimming took off 0 bases at V and 2 bases at J, with 10 bases between the two ends. Germline-derived CDR1 and CDR2 are SGHAT and FQNNGV. CDR3 in amino acids: CASSLDLGMQETQYF. The CDR3 nucleotides read TGTGCCAGCAGCTTAGATCTGGGCATGCAAGAGACCCAGTACTTC.

This clonotype was observed at least ten times. The CDR3 region is CSVAFLDGTEAFF. Written as DNA, the CDR3 is TGCAGCGTTGCGTTCTTAGACGGGACTGAAGCTTTCTTT. V gene TRBV29-1 combines with J gene TRBJ1-1; no definite D call. Germline V lookup: CDR1 SQVTM, CDR2 ANQGSEA. This CDR3 comprises 13 residues. Between the trimmed V and J ends, which lost 4 bases and 5 bases, there was a span of 14 bases.